Listed below are T cell receptor beta chains from one sample, sequenced in a study of T-cell memory formation after mild COVID-19. TCRdb passed the 5' RACE reads through MiXCR, listing each CDR3 protein once. The table lists 200,000 to 250,000 distinct CDR3 sequences, about 16% of them singletons. The sequenced sample was PBMCs or a T cell subset sorted from them (not recorded which). These receptors all stem from an adult woman who had mild COVID-19 (a few samples of this study predate the infection). Cell type and time point are not known. The CDR3 runs from the conserved cysteine through the conserved F or W. The D gene is left open where the match is weak. Clone sizes are given selectively: once, few, many, or a class where the clone is expanded.

d_gene: TRBD1; v_gene: TRBV20-1; abundance: few; j_gene: TRBJ2-7; CDR3aa: CSVGVGTGSYEQYF; CDR3nt: TGCAGTGTAGGGGTAGGGACAGGGTCCTACGAGCAGTACTTC
d_gene: .; v_gene: TRBV3-1; abundance: .; j_gene: TRBJ1-1; CDR3aa: CASSPGRQNTEAFF; CDR3nt: TGTGCCAGCAGCCCGGGACGGCAGAACACTGAAGCTTTCTTT
d_gene: .; v_gene: TRBV5-4; abundance: few; j_gene: TRBJ1-6; CDR3aa: CASSLERSASPLHF; CDR3nt: TGTGCCAGCAGCTTGGAGAGGTCGGCTTCACCCCTCCACTTT
d_gene: .; v_gene: TRBV12-3/TRBV12-4; abundance: .; j_gene: TRBJ2-5; CDR3aa: CASTPTRMMETQYF; CDR3nt: TGTGCCAGCACCCCGACCCGGATGATGGAGACCCAGTACTTC
d_gene: .; v_gene: TRBV7-8; abundance: .; j_gene: TRBJ1-6; CDR3aa: CASSSKRQYYNSPLHF; CDR3nt: TGTGCCAGCAGCTCGAAGCGACAGTACTATAATTCACCCCTCCACTTT
d_gene: TRBD2; v_gene: TRBV20-1; abundance: .; j_gene: TRBJ2-3; CDR3aa: CSATWTSGETDTQYF; CDR3nt: TGCAGTGCAACTTGGACTAGCGGGGAGACAGATACGCAGTATTTT
d_gene: .; v_gene: TRBV7-2; abundance: many; j_gene: TRBJ2-3; CDR3aa: CAVSRGQVTDTQYF; CDR3nt: TGTGCTGTTAGCCGGGGCCAGGTGACAGATACGCAGTATTTT
d_gene: .; v_gene: TRBV3-1; abundance: many; j_gene: TRBJ1-6; CDR3aa: CASSQSWNSPLHF; CDR3nt: TGTGCCAGCAGCCAATCATGGAATTCACCCCTCCACTTT
d_gene: .; v_gene: TRBV5-6; abundance: many; j_gene: TRBJ2-7; CDR3aa: CASSLPGQDYEQYF; CDR3nt: TGTGCCAGCAGCTTGCCGGGACAAGACTACGAGCAGTACTTC
d_gene: .; v_gene: TRBV6-1; abundance: .; j_gene: TRBJ2-7; CDR3aa: CASSEGFGGHEQYF; CDR3nt: TGTGCCAGCAGTGAGGGTTTCGGGGGCCACGAGCAGTACTTC
d_gene: .; v_gene: TRBV6-1; abundance: few; j_gene: TRBJ2-1; CDR3aa: CASSERDSGFYNEQFF; CDR3nt: TGTGCCAGCAGTGAGCGGGATAGCGGTTTCTACAATGAGCAGTTCTTC
d_gene: .; v_gene: TRBV25-1; abundance: many; j_gene: TRBJ1-1; CDR3aa: CASRETGRVNTEAFF; CDR3nt: TGTGCCAGCAGGGAAACAGGACGGGTGAACACTGAAGCTTTCTTT
d_gene: TRBD2; v_gene: TRBV9; abundance: .; j_gene: TRBJ2-7; CDR3aa: CASSVGTSGYYEQYF; CDR3nt: TGTGCCAGCAGCGTCGGGACTAGCGGATACTACGAGCAGTACTTC
d_gene: .; v_gene: TRBV2; abundance: many; j_gene: TRBJ1-1; CDR3aa: CASSEMSLFSAFF; CDR3nt: TGTGCCAGCAGCGAGATGTCTCTATTTTCAGCTTTCTTT
d_gene: .; v_gene: TRBV20-1; abundance: .; j_gene: TRBJ1-6; CDR3aa: CSATSGAPLHF; CDR3nt: TGCAGTGCTACATCCGGGGCACCCCTCCACTTT
d_gene: .; v_gene: TRBV20-1; abundance: .; j_gene: TRBJ1-2; CDR3aa: CSAGPDPSYYGYTF; CDR3nt: TGCAGTGCGGGCCCCGATCCGTCTTACTATGGCTACACCTTC
d_gene: .; v_gene: TRBV7-2; abundance: .; j_gene: TRBJ1-6; CDR3aa: CASSPANSPLHF; CDR3nt: TGTGCCAGCAGCCCAGCTAATTCACCCCTCCACTTT
d_gene: .; v_gene: TRBV12-3/TRBV12-4; abundance: many; j_gene: TRBJ2-1; CDR3aa: CASSRLIGGDKNEQFF; CDR3nt: TGTGCCAGCAGTCGATTAATCGGGGGAGATAAAAATGAGCAGTTCTTC
d_gene: .; v_gene: TRBV4-3; abundance: few; j_gene: TRBJ2-3; CDR3aa: CASSQEKRGGDTQYF; CDR3nt: TGCGCCAGCAGCCAAGAAAAGAGAGGAGGGGATACGCAGTATTTT
d_gene: .; v_gene: TRBV12-3/TRBV12-4; abundance: few; j_gene: TRBJ2-6; CDR3aa: CASSPTGANVLTF; CDR3nt: TGTGCCAGCAGCCCTACTGGGGCCAACGTCCTGACTTTC
d_gene: TRBD2; v_gene: TRBV20-1; abundance: few; j_gene: TRBJ2-1; CDR3aa: CSATSAGSSNEQFF; CDR3nt: TGCAGTGCTACCTCAGCGGGATCTTCGAATGAGCAGTTCTTC
d_gene: TRBD2; v_gene: TRBV6-5; abundance: .; j_gene: TRBJ2-7; CDR3aa: CASRGGTAYEQYF; CDR3nt: TGTGCCAGCAGGGGAGGGACGGCCTACGAGCAGTACTTC
d_gene: .; v_gene: TRBV25-1; abundance: .; j_gene: TRBJ1-2; CDR3aa: CASSGPRQGNYYGYTF; CDR3nt: TGTGCCAGCAGTGGGCCACGTCAAGGGAATTACTATGGCTACACCTTC
d_gene: TRBD2; v_gene: TRBV7-3; abundance: many; j_gene: TRBJ2-7; CDR3aa: CASSATGGAYEQYF; CDR3nt: TGTGCCAGCAGCGCTACCGGGGGGGCCTACGAGCAGTACTTC